The 3 T cell receptor beta chains reported below all come from one sample, sequenced in a study of CD8+CD57+ T cells in acquired aplastic anemia (dated by TCRdb to between 2017 and 2018). Flow cytometry had shown CD8+CD57+ cell expansion in the patients selected for sequencing. The sample was run on an Illumina HiSeq 2000. Profiling of TCR beta VDJ combinations and CDR3 sequences used genomic DNA as the template. The public reads were reprocessed in TCRdb via fastp at Q25 and MiXCR, keeping in-frame beta chains. One record per CDR3 amino acid sequence lists the most common genes and DNA. For this sample the table gives 200,000 to 300,000 distinct CDR3 sequences, of which around 82% were detected only once. The ten largest clones add up to 35% to 50% of the sample. Sequenced material: sorted CD4+, CD8+, or CD8+CD57+ T cells (not recorded which) from PBMCs. These receptor sequences come from a human donor with aplastic anemia.

This clonotype was observed a handful of times. The CDR3 nucleotides read TGTGCCAGCAGCTTACGGGGCGGTGCCGACACGCAGTACTTC. It translates to CASSLRGGADTQYF. This rearrangement joins TRBV7-8 to TRBJ2-7; D assignment may be TRBD1 or TRBD2 (5 bases each). Per the germline V gene, CDR1 is SGHVS and CDR2 is FQNEAQ. The germline V and J ends were trimmed by 2 bases and 9 bases, with 17 bases remaining between them. The CDR3 contains 14 residues.

A note on this clonotype: As the CDR3 is not closed by the conserved phenylalanine or tryptophan, this likely results from a read error. This chain joins TRBV15 and TRBJ2-5; the D call may be TRBD1 or TRBD2 (6 bases each). Near its end, the DNA agrees better with TRBJ2-1, so the J call may be wrong. Germline CDR1 and CDR2: LNHNV and YYDKDF (reference sequence). The CDR3 is 15 amino acids. This chain's CDR3 is CATSRARQEGTEQFV. CDR3 bases: TGTGCCACCAGCAGAGCTAGACAGGAGGGGACCGAGCAGTTCGTC.

Worth noting for this clonotype: Its ends do not fully match the called genes, so a read error is possible. The V call is TRBV5-5, the J call TRBJ2-7; 11 bases line up with TRBD2. Looked up from germline, CDR1 is SGHKS and CDR2 is YYEKEE (reference sequence). The CDR3 spans 14 residues. The CDR3 DNA sequence: TGTGCCAGCAGCTTGGAACTAGCGGGGGACGGGGATACGTTC. Its protein product is CASSLELAGDGDTF.